These 10 T cell receptor beta chains originate from one sample sequenced in a study of blood T cell repertoires in COVID-19. Clones were sequenced by immunoSEQ multiplex PCR, and TCRdb holds only the in-frame ones, with some missing. In the table there are fewer than 300,000 clones, about 91% of which are singletons. Sequences were obtained from PBMCs or T cells enriched from blood (not recorded which). These receptors all stem from a woman aged 40 to 55 with acute COVID-19.

The gene calls are TRBV10-3 and TRBJ1-5; D may be TRBD1 (6 bases). Trimming took 3 bases from V and 0 from J, leaving 9 bases between them. CDR3 size: 15 residues. Germline assignment: CDR1 ENHRY and CDR2 SYGVKD. DNA of the CDR3: TGTGCCATCAGTGAAGACAGGATTAGCAATCAGCCCCAGCATTTT. Its translation: CAISEDRISNQPQHF.

The chain combines TRBV10-3 with TRBJ2-1; TRBD2 matches at 14 bases. CDR3 length: 17 residues. Germline loops: CDR1 ENHRY, CDR2 SYGVKD. V lost 4 bases, J lost 2 bases, and 4 bases stayed unmatched. The CDR3 sequence is CAISGPTSGRAYNEQFF. CDR3 coding DNA: TGTGCCATCAGTGGGCCGACTAGCGGGAGGGCCTACAATGAGCAGTTCTTC.

The chain carries TRBV5-4 and TRBJ2-5, with TRBD1 matching over 7 bases. Germline V lookup: CDR1 SGHNT, CDR2 YYREEE (reference sequence). Trimming removed 2 bases from V and 1 base from J; junction bases left unmatched: 5. CDR3 length: 15 residues. CDR3 sequence: CASSFIGTVQETQYF. Written as DNA, the CDR3 is TGTGCCAGCAGCTTTATTGGGACAGTCCAAGAGACCCAGTACTTC.

This sequence joins TRBV5-1 and TRBJ1-4; 7 nucleotides align to TRBD1. Germline V gene data show CDR1 as SGHRS and CDR2 as YFSETQ. The CDR3 has 15 amino acids. V trimming: 4 bases; J trimming: 6 bases; junction bases outside the gene matches: 9. The CDR3 reads CASSTLTGVDEKLFF. CDR3 nucleotide sequence: TGCGCCAGCAGCACACTCACAGGGGTCGATGAAAAACTGTTTTTT.

The chain employs TRBV4-1 and TRBJ2-1; a possible D gene is TRBD2 (6 bases). CDR1 is MGHRA, CDR2 YSYEKL, per germline. The length of the CDR3 is 16 residues. The V and J ends lost 5 bases and 7 bases respectively, with 21 bases between them. CDR3 amino acids: CASSAPGLSLTNEQFF. CDR3 coding DNA: TGCGCCAGCAGCGCCCCGGGACTCTCACTAACTAATGAGCAGTTCTTC.

The chain has TRBV19 and TRBJ2-1; tentative D call: TRBD1 (5 bases). V was trimmed by 3 bases and J by 8 bases, leaving 11 bases between them. CDR1 LNHDA and CDR2 SQIVND come from the germline V gene (reference sequence). The CDR3 is made up of 13 amino acids. The CDR3 region is CASSIMIGDEQFF. In nucleotides, the CDR3 is TGTGCCAGTAGTATCATGATAGGGGATGAGCAGTTCTTC.

This rearrangement joins TRBV11-2 to TRBJ2-1, with D unresolved. Deletions cut 7 bases from V and 0 bases from J, with 10 bases between. The CDR3 sequence is 14 residues long. CDR1 and CDR2 from the germline V gene are SGHAT and FQNNGV. CDR3 sequence reads: CASNLLSSYNEQFF. The CDR3 DNA sequence: TGTGCCAGCAACCTTCTGAGCTCCTACAATGAGCAGTTCTTC. The full variable domain, completed using reference TRBV11-2 and TRBJ2-1, is EAGVAQSPRYKIIEKRQSVAFWCNPISGHATLYWYQQILGQGPKLLIQFQNNGVVDDSQLPKDRFSAERLKGVDSTLKIQPAKLEDSAVYLCASNLLSSYNEQFFGPGTRLTVL.

The chain uses TRBV5-1 and TRBJ2-5; perhaps TRBD1 as D (5 bases). The V gene's germline CDR1 is SGHRS and CDR2 YFSETQ. Trimming removed 0 bases from V and 5 bases from J, with 11 bases in between. The CDR3 extends over 14 amino acids. The CDR3 sequence: CASSLEAGLETQYF. Here the CDR3 DNA reads TGCGCCAGCAGCTTGGAGGCAGGGTTGGAGACCCAGTACTTC.

The chain joins TRBV9 to TRBJ2-1; tentatively, D is TRBD2 (5 bases). CDR1 is SGDLS, CDR2 YYNGEE, per germline. Trimming cost V 3 bases and J 6 bases, with 13 bases left between them. This CDR3 is built from 14 residues. CDR3 sequence reads: CASSGSLGSNEQFF. Here the CDR3 DNA reads TGTGCCAGCAGCGGCTCACTAGGAAGCAATGAGCAGTTCTTC.

This clone showed up just once. The chain joins TRBV10-2 to TRBJ2-7; 11 bases match TRBD2. The CDR3 runs 15 residues. Germline V CDR1 and CDR2: WSHSY, SAAADI. With V trimmed by 4 bases and J by 2 bases, 4 bases remained unmatched. The CDR3 is CASSVGLAETYEQYF. CDR3 DNA: TGCGCCAGCAGTGTGGGACTAGCGGAAACCTACGAGCAGTACTTC.